This TCR beta chain was recorded in a study of CD8 T cells in ankylosing spondylitis. The length of the CDR3 is 16 residues. The V segment lost 0 bases and the J segment 3 bases; nucleotides outside the gene matches: 5. From germline, CDR1 is SGHRS and CDR2 YFSETQ. Study conclusions and caveats: Several highly homologous variants made up a TCR beta motif, and this motif appeared characteristic of ankylosing spondylitis blood.

The table lists this clonotype with a few counts. What it binds is not known. Each CDR3 protein is one row after TCRdb ran MiXCR on the 5' RACE reads. The repertoire holds about 800,000 distinct CDR3 sequences, with approximately 12% as singletons. The chain links TRBV5-1 to TRBJ2-1; the match to TRBD2 covers 8 bases. The receptor was derived from a male donor with ankylosing spondylitis. The sample taken for sequencing was blood, either unsorted or a sorted T cell fraction (not recorded which). CDR3 nucleotides: TGCGCCAGCAGCTTGGACCGGCTAGCGGGCTACAATGAGCAGTTCTTC. Amino acid sequence: CASSLDRLAGYNEQFF.